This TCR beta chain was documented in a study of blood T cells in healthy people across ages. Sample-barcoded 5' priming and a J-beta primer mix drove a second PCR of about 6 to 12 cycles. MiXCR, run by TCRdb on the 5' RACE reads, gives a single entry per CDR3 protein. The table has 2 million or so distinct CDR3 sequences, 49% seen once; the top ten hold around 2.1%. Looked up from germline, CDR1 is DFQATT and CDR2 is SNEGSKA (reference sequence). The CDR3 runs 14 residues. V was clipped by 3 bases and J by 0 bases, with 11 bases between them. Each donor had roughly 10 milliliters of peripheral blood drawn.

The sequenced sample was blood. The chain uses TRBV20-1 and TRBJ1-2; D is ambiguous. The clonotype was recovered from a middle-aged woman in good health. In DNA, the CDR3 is TGCAGTGCTAGGTTCACAGATTCTAACTATGGCTACACCTTC. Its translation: CSARFTDSNYGYTF.